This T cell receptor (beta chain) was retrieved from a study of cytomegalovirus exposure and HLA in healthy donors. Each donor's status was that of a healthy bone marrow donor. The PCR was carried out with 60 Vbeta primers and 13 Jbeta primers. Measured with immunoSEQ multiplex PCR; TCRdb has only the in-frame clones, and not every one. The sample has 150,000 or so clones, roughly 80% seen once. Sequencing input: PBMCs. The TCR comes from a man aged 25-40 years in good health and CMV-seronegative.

The CDR3 DNA reads as TGTGCCATCAGTGAGTCCACCTCAGGCACTGAAGCTTTCTTT. Translating gives CAISESTSGTEAFF. The V gene is TRBV10-3, the J gene TRBJ1-1; D unresolved. V lost 0 bases, J lost 4 bases, and 9 bases lay in between. The germline V gene has CDR1 ENHRY and CDR2 SYGVKD. The CDR3 extends over 14 amino acids.